The clone carrying this T cell receptor beta chain has just a few counts. The antigen is unknown. TCRdb analysed the 5' RACE reads with MiXCR anew, one entry per CDR3 protein. The data hold about 420,000 distinct CDR3 sequences, with about 22% observed a single time. The sample comes from a study of CD8 T cells in ankylosing spondylitis. The study, taken as a whole, reports: Past studies reported some motif variants in reactive arthritis synovial fluid and blood. Among TCR beta sequences, a motif of 7 to 9 highly homologous variants appeared characteristic of ankylosing spondylitis blood.

This CDR3 comprises 14 residues. Looked up from germline, CDR1 is SGHTA and CDR2 is FQGNSA. The V and J ends lost 4 bases and 9 bases respectively, with 16 bases between them. This sequence was found in a male donor with ankylosing spondylitis. Sequencing input: blood, either unsorted or a sorted T cell fraction (not recorded which). The chain uses TRBV7-2 and TRBJ1-5, with D possibly matching TRBD1 (5 bases). CDR3 nucleotide sequence: TGTGCCAGCAGCTCGGGACTGGCCGGTGGGCCCCAGCATTTT. Protein sequence: CASSSGLAGGPQHF.